Below, 6 T cell receptor beta chains from the same sample are listed, as sequenced in a study of glioma-infiltrating T cells after dendritic cell vaccination. Profiling relied on immunoSEQ multiplex PCR, and the TCRdb table lists in-frame clones only, not all of them. The sample records about 73,000 clones, over 70% being singletons. This sample comprised blood, obtained before dendritic cell vaccination. The receptors derive from a human donor with glioblastoma.

This clone has just a few counts. The chain carries TRBV9 and TRBJ1-1; D unresolved. Germline V gives CDR1 SGDLS, CDR2 YYNGEE. Trimming pared 2 bases from V and 6 bases from J, leaving 8 bases between. The CDR3 loop spans 12 amino acids. Written as DNA, the CDR3 is TGTGCCAGCAGCGTGGTGGGCCCTGAAGCTTTCTTT. It codes for CASSVVGPEAFF.

In its sample, this clone is medium-sized. V usage is TRBV2 and J usage is TRBJ1-1; D is unresolved. Germline V gives CDR1 SNHLY, CDR2 FYNNEI. The germline V and J ends were trimmed by 4 bases and 11 bases, with 11 bases remaining between them. The CDR3 extends over 11 amino acids. The CDR3 region is CASSALSRAFF. In DNA, the CDR3 is TGTGCCAGCAGTGCCCTCTCACGGGCTTTCTTT.

This clone occurred a few times. CDR3 sequence (DNA): TGTGCCAGCAGCTCCCGTTCTAGCGGCCGCACAGATACGCAGTATTTT. Residues: CASSSRSSGRTDTQYF. The chain links TRBV9 to TRBJ2-3; 7 bases fit TRBD2. The ends lost 4 bases at V and 1 base at J; junction bases unmatched: 9. There are 16 residues in the CDR3. The germline CDR1 and CDR2 sequences are SGDLS and YYNGEE.

This rearrangement joins TRBV7-2 to TRBJ1-2; TRBD1 agrees at 7 bases. CDR1 and CDR2 from the germline V gene are SGHTA and FQGNSA. The CDR3 runs to 14 residues. Trimming took 6 bases from V and 8 from J; bases not matched to a gene: 12. The CDR3 protein is CASSDRVLYSGYTF. Written as DNA, the CDR3 is TGTGCCAGCAGTGACAGGGTCCTCTATAGCGGCTACACCTTC.

This rearrangement joins TRBV5-1 to TRBJ1-5; 8 nucleotides line up with TRBD1. This CDR3 is 15 amino acids long. CDR1 and CDR2 from the germline V gene are SGHRS and YFSETQ. The J segment lost 0 bases and the V segment lost 5 bases, leaving 4 bases of the junction unmatched. In nucleotides, the CDR3 is TGCGCCAGCAGACTACAGGGGGATAGCAATCAGCCCCAGCATTTT. Translation gives CASRLQGDSNQPQHF. Using reference TRBV5-1 and TRBJ1-5 for the parts outside the CDR3, the full variable domain is KAGVTQTPRYLIKTRGQQVTLSCSPISGHRSVSWYQQTPGQGLQFLFEYFSETQRNKGNFPGRFSGRQFSNSRSEMNVSTLELGDSALYLCASRLQGDSNQPQHFGDGTRLSIL.

V is TRBV9 and J is TRBJ1-3; 7 positions match TRBD1. The CDR3 consists of 16 residues. Germline CDR1 reads SGDLS; CDR2 reads YYNGEE. Losses at the gene ends were 4 bases for V and 4 bases for J; bases not matched to a gene: 11. The CDR3 here is CASSLNHGTAGNTIYF. The CDR3 nucleotides read TGTGCCAGCAGCCTTAACCACGGGACAGCGGGAAACACCATATATTTT.